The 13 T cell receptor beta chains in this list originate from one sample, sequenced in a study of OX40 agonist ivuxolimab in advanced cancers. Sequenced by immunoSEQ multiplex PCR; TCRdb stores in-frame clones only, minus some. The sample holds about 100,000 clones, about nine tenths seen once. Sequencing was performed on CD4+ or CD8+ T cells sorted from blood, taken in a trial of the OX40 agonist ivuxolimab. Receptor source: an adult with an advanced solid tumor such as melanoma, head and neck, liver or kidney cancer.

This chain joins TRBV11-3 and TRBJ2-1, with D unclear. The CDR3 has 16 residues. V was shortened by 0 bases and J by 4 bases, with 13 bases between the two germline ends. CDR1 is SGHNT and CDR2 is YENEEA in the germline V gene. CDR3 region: CASSLEAGSGYNEQFF. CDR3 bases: TGTGCCAGCAGCTTAGAGGCAGGCTCGGGTTACAATGAGCAGTTCTTC. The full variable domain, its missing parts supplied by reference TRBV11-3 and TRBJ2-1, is EAGVVQSPRYKIIEKKQPVAFWCNPISGHNTLYWYLQNLGQGPELLIRYENEEAVDDSQLPKDRFSAERLKGVDSTLKIQPAELGDSAVYLCASSLEAGSGYNEQFFGPGTRLTVL.

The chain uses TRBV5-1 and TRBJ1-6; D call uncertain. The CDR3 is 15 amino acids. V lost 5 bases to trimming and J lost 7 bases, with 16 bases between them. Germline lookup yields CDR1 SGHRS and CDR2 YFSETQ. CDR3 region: CASSPFGQQNSPLHF. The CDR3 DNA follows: TGCGCCAGCAGTCCCTTCGGGCAGCAGAATTCACCCCTCCACTTT.

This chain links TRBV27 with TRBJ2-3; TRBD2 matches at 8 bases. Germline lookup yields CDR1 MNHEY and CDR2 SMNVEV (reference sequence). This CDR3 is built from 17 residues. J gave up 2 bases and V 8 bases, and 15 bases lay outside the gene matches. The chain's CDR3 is CASAYRRAGRATDTQYF. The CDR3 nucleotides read TGTGCCAGCGCCTATCGAAGGGCCGGGAGGGCCACAGATACGCAGTATTTT.

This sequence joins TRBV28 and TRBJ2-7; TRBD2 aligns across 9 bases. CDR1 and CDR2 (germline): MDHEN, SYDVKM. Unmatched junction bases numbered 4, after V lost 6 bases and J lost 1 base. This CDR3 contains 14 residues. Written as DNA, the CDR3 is TGTGCCAGCAGGTTAGCGGGAGCATCCTACGAGCAGTACTTC. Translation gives CASRLAGASYEQYF.

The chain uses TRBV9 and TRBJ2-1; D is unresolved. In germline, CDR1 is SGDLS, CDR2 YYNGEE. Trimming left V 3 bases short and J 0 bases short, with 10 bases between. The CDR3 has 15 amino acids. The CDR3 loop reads CASSETPSSYNEQFF. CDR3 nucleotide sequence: TGTGCCAGCAGCGAAACGCCCAGCTCCTACAATGAGCAGTTCTTC.

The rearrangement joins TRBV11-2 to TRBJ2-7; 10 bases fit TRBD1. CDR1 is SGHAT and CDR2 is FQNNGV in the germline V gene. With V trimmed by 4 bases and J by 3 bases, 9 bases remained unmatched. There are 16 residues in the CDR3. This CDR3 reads CASSSGGTGASYEQYF. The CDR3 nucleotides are TGTGCCAGCAGCTCCGGGGGGACAGGGGCGAGCTACGAGCAGTACTTC.

Written as DNA, the CDR3 is TGTGCCAGCAGCTTAGGCGTAGGGACAGGGGAGGAGACCCAGTACTTC. Encoded protein: CASSLGVGTGEETQYF. The V gene is TRBV7-9, the J gene TRBJ2-5; 10 bases are a match to TRBD1. CDR1 and CDR2 (germline): SEHNR, FQNEAQ (reference sequence). V gave up 1 base and J gave up 5 bases; unmatched junction bases: 7. The CDR3 runs 16 residues.

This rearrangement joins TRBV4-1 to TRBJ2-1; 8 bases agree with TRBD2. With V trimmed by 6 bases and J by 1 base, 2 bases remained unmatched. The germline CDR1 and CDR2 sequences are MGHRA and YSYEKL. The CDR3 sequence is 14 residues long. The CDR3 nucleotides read TGCGCCAGCAGACGGGGGGGATCCTACAATGAGCAGTTCTTC. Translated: CASRRGGSYNEQFF.

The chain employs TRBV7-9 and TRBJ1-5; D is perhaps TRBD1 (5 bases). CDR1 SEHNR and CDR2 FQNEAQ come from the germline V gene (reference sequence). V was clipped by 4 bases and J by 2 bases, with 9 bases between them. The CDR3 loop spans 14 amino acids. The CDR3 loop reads CASSSQGGNQPQHF. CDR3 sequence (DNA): TGTGCCAGCAGCTCTCAGGGTGGCAATCAGCCCCAGCATTTT.

The DNA for the CDR3 is TGTGCCAGCAGCTTAGATCGAACCTATGAGCAGTTCTTC. It encodes CASSLDRTYEQFF. The rearrangement uses TRBV11-1 and TRBJ2-1; D gene uncertain. The CDR3 contains 13 residues. Germline CDR1 SGHAT, CDR2 FQDESV (reference sequence). V gave up 1 base and J gave up 8 bases, with 9 bases separating them.

The CDR3 DNA follows: TGTGCCAGAAGCCATAGGACAGTAGGCGGGGAGCTGTTTTTT. Its translation: CARSHRTVGGELFF. This chain connects TRBV5-3 to TRBJ2-2; D possibly corresponds to TRBD1 (6 bases). TRBV5-3 falls under the ORF class, with uncertain function. V gave up 4 bases and J gave up 7 bases, with 14 bases separating them. CDR3 length equals 14 residues.

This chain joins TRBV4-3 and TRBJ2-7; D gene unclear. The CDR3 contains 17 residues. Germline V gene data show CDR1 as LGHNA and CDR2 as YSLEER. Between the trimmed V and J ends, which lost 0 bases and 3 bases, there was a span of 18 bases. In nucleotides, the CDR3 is TGCGCCAGCAGCCAAGAGCTCAAGGGCCACTCTAACTACGAGCAGTACTTC. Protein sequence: CASSQELKGHSNYEQYF.

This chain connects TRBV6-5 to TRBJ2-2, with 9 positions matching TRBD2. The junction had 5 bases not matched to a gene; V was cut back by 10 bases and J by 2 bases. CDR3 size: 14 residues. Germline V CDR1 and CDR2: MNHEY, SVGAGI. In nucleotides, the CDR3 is TGTGCCATTAGACTAGCGGCTAACACCGGGGAGCTGTTTTTT. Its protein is CAIRLAANTGELFF.